The present T cell receptor (beta chain) was sequenced within a study of T cells in Graves' hyperthyroidism and ophthalmopathy (dated by TCRdb to about 2019). Some background on the complete study: Peripheral blood samples were taken at the time of initial diagnosis, prior to any treatment. To identify distinguishing TCR V-J signatures, a discovery cohort of about 100 patients was used, comprising fewer than 45 with Graves' ophthalmopathy and some 60 with stable Graves' hyperthyroidism. Whether ophthalmopathy could be predicted prospectively was tested in an independent validation cohort made up of approximately 19 hyperthyroidism patients plus 17 patients who later progressed to ophthalmopathy. For training and testing, the 100 or so patients in the discovery cohort were randomly divided in a 7:3 ratio. In addition, the study compared T-cell repertoires in thyroid tissue and in blood from five or six Graves' hyperthyroidism patients. After sampling, hyperthyroidism patients received methimazole starting at 30 mg daily, and ophthalmopathy patients received high-dose intravenous methylprednisolone. The paper reports TCR Vbeta CDR3 sequencing of more than 120 peripheral blood samples: 43 ophthalmopathy, 75 to 80 hyperthyroidism and around 17 progressor patients.

Comments on this clonotype: Its antigen specificity is not known. Qualities for individual bases were not recorded, and no much larger clone is one base off.

Points the paper makes about the study in general: During validation, the model predicted progression to ophthalmopathy a median of around 6 months ahead of onset, with around 71% sensitivity and about 72% specificity. Most expanded thyroid clonotypes (frequency above 0.001) were also detected in blood, suggesting blood repertoires may reflect thyroid immune responses. In cross-validation, a model built on a 13 V-J signature told ophthalmopathy apart from stable hyperthyroidism with less than 90% sensitivity and around 81% specificity, and in testing the same model reached 80%/75%. Sample size was not statistically predetermined, and blinding of investigators to group allocation was not performed.

TCR beta CDR3 regions were amplified from RNA transcripts. The first round of RT-PCR for the TCR CDR3 was performed with the HTBI primer set and the Qiagen OneStep RT-PCR kit. The libraries were constructed in a second round of multiplex PCR and then size-selected and purified. The libraries were sequenced on an Illumina HiSeq2000 using paired-end 100 bp reads. For the original study's pipeline: SOAPnuke was used to process the raw data, throwing out any read that contained adapters or uncalled bases, had a mean Phred below 15, or lacked an exact constant-primer or identifier match. High-quality paired reads were merged using COPE v1.2.5, and each unique nucleotide sequence was defined as a clonotype. MiTCR v1.1 was used to align the clonotypes against IMGT TRBV, TRBD and TRBJ reference segments. Only V-J combinations with frequency above 0.0001, covering roughly 99% of repertoires, were analysed. A TCS score was defined as the ratio between F50 (clonal expansion) and ExV (chaos), using BLOSUM62-based TCRdist between CDR3 peptides within each V-J. Welch's t-statistics and random forest reduced just over 500 V-J features to some 14, which were used in a naive Bayes classifier (R e1071). Clones were called with MiXCR by TCRdb after fastp trimmed the public reads at Q25, and only in-frame beta chains were retained. Every entry covers one CDR3 protein and lists the most common genes and DNA from its rows. TCRdb, not the original authors, processed these V and J calls. The sample table records 450,000 to 600,000 distinct CDR3 sequences; around 20% of these occur just once. The ten largest clones represent approximately 50% of the sample.

From the cysteine up to the phenylalanine, the CDR3 has a length of 14 residues. This entry keeps only the CDR3 DNA: 42 bases, framed from base 1. The V end gives up 4 bases and the J end 6 bases, leaving 3 bases in the junction not matched to a gene. In the ophthalmopathy patients, disease was moderately to severely active, with a Clinical Activity Score of 3 or more, a NOSPECS grade of 4 or more, and a duration of less than 3 months. Exclusion was applied to patients with uncontrolled infections, other autoimmune diseases, pregnancy or lactation. Diagnoses were based on clinical symptoms, serum thyroxine and TRAb, thyroid ultrasound and orbital computed tomography. Ficoll-Paque density gradient centrifugation was used to isolate PBMCs from approximately 11 ml of fresh peripheral blood. Total RNA was extracted using Trizol reagent, and RNA quality was assessed on an Agilent 2100 Bioanalyzer.

In this chain, TRBV12-3 or TRBV12-4 is recombined with TRBJ2-1; 10 bases in the junction line up with TRBD1. This receptor was obtained from a man in his forties with Graves' ophthalmopathy. What was sequenced was blood. CDR3 protein: CASSSGTGVNEQFF. The nucleotides read TGTGCCAGCAGTTCCGGGACAGGGGTCAATGAGCAGTTCTTC.